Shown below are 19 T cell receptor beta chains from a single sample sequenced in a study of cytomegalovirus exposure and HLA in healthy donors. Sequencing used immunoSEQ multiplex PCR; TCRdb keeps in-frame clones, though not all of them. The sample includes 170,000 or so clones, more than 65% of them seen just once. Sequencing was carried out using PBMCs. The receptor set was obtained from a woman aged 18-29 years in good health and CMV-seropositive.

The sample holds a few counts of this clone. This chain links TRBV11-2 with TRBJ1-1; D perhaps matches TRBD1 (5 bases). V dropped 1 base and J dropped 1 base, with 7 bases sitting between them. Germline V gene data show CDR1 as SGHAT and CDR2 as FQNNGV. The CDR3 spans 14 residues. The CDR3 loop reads CASSLAGANTEAFF. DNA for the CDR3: TGTGCCAGCAGCTTAGCTGGGGCGAACACTGAAGCTTTCTTT.

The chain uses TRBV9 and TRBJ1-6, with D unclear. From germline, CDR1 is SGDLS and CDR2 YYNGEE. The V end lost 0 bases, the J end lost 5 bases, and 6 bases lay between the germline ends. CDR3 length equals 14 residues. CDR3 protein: CASSVGQNNSPLHF. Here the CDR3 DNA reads TGTGCCAGCAGCGTAGGGCAGAATAATTCACCCCTCCACTTT.

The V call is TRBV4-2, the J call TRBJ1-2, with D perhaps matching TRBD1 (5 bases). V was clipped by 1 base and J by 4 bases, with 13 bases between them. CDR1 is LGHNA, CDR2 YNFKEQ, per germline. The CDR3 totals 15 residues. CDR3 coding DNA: TGTGCCAGCAGCCAAGCCACCGGGACTGGCTATGGCTACACCTTC. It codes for CASSQATGTGYGYTF.

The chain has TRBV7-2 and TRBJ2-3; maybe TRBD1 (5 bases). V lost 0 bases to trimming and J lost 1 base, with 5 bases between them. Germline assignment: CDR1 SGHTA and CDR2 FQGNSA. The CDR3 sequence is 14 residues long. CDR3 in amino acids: CASSLAGGTDTQYF. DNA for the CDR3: TGTGCCAGCAGCTTAGCAGGGGGCACAGATACGCAGTATTTT.

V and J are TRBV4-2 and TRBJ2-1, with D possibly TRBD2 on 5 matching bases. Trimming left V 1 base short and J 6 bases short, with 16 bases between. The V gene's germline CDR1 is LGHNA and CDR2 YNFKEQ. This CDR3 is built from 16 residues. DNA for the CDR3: TGTGCCAGCAGCCAAGTAGCGTTTACATTCCCCAATGAGCAGTTCTTC. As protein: CASSQVAFTFPNEQFF.

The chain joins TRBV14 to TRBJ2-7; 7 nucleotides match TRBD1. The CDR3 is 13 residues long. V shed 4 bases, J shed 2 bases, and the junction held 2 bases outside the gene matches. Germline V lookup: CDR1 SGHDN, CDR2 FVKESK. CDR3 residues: CASSLDRTYEQYF. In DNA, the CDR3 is TGTGCCAGCAGCCTGGACAGGACCTACGAGCAGTACTTC.

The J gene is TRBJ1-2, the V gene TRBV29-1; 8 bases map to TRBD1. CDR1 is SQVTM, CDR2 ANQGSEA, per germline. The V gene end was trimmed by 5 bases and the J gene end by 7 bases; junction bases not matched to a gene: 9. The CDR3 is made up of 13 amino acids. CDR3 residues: CSVSDREGIGYTF. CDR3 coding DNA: TGCAGCGTTTCGGACAGGGAGGGGATTGGCTACACCTTC.

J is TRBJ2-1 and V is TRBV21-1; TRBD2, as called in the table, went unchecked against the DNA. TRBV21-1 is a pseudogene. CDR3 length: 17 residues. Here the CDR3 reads CASSKVTASGELNEQFF. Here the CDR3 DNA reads TGTGCCAGCAGCAAAGTTACGGCTAGCGGGGAGCTCAATGAGCAGTTCTTC.

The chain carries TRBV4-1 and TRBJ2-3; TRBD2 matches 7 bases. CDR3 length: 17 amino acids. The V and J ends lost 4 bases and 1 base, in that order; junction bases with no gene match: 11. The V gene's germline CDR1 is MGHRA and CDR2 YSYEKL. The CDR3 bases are TGCGCCAGCAGCCGCCAGCTGGGGCTAGCGGGCACAGATACGCAGTATTTT. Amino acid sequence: CASSRQLGLAGTDTQYF.

The CDR3 DNA is TGTGCCAGCAGCCAGGGACAACCCCGTGAAGCTTTCTTT. This translates into CASSQGQPREAFF. V gene TRBV5-4 combines with J gene TRBJ1-1, with a tentative D call TRBD1 (6 bases). Germline-derived CDR1 and CDR2 are SGHNT and YYREEE (reference sequence). V was shortened by 4 bases and J by 7 bases, with 14 bases between the two germline ends. CDR3 length equals 13 residues.

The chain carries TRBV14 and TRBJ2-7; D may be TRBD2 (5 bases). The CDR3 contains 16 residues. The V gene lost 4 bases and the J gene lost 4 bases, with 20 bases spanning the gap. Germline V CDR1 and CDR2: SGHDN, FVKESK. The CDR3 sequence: CASSPLLGVGVYEQYF. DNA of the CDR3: TGTGCCAGCAGCCCTCTTCTTGGGGTCGGGGTTTACGAGCAGTACTTC.

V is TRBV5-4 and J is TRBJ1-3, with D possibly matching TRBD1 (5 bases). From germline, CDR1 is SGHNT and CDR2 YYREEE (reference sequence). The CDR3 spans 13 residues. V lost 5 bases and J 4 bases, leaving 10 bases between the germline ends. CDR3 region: CASSQTAGNTIYF. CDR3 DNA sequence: TGTGCCAGCAGTCAGACAGCGGGAAACACCATATATTTT.

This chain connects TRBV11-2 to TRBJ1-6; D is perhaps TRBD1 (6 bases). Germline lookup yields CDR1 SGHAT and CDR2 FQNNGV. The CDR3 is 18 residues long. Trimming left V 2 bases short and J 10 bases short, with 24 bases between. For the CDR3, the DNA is TGTGCCAGCAGCTTATTTTGGTCGTCGGTTTCCCAGGGGTCACCCCTCCACTTT. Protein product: CASSLFWSSVSQGSPLHF.

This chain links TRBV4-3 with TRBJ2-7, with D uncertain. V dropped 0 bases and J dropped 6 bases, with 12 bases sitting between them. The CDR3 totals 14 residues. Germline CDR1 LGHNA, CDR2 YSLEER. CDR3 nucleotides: TGCGCCAGCAGCCAAGAACTTGTGCTCGGCGAGCAGTACTTC. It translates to CASSQELVLGEQYF.

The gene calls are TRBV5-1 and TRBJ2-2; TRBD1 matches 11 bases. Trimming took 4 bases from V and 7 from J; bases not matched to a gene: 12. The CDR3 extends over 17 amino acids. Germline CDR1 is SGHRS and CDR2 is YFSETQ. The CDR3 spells CASSQSRTGGLNGELFF. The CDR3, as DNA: TGCGCCAGCAGCCAGAGTCGGACAGGGGGCCTGAACGGGGAGCTGTTTTTT.

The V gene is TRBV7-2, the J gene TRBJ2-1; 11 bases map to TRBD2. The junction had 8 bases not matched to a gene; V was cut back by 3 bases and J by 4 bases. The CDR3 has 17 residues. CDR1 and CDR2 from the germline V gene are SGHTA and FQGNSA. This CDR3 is CASSLDRLAGPYNEQFF. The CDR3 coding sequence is TGTGCCAGCAGCTTGGATCGACTAGCGGGGCCGTACAATGAGCAGTTCTTC.

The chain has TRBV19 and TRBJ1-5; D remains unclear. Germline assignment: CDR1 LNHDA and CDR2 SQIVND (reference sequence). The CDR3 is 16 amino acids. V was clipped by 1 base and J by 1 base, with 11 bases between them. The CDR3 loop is CASSIVGGVSNQPQHF. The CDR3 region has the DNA TGTGCCAGTAGTATAGTAGGCGGGGTGAGCAATCAGCCCCAGCATTTT.

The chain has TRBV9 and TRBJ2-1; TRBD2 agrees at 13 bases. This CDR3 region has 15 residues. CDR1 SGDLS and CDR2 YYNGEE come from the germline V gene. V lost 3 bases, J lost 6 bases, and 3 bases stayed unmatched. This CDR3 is CASSDTSGGANEQFF. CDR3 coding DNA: TGTGCCAGCAGCGACACTAGCGGGGGGGCCAATGAGCAGTTCTTC. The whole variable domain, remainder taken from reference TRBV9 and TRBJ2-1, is DSGVTQTPKHLITATGQRVTLRCSPRSGDLSVYWYQQSLDQGLQFLIQYYNGEERAKGNILERFSAQQFPDLHSELNLSSLELGDSALYFCASSDTSGGANEQFFGPGTRLTVL.

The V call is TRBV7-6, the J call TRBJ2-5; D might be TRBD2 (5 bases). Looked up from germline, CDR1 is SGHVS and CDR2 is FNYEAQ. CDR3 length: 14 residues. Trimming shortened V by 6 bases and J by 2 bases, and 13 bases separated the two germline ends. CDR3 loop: CASRLTRNQETQYF. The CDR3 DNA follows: TGTGCCAGCAGGTTAACTAGAAATCAAGAGACCCAGTACTTC.